This T cell receptor beta chain was observed in a study of blood T cell repertoires in COVID-19. On the study more broadly: Acute-phase and convalescent COVID-19 samples originated in the United States, Italy and Spain.

As handled by the study authors: Amplification of reference gene primers provided the estimated nucleated cell counts. Measured with immunoSEQ multiplex PCR; TCRdb has only the in-frame clones, and not every one. D and trimming were read from the DNA, whereas the V and J calls and clone size are those reported in that table. The sample contains some 40,000 clones, around nine tenths of which appear only once. Looked up from germline, CDR1 is SEHNR and CDR2 is FQNEAQ (reference sequence). Trimming pared 2 bases from V and 5 bases from J, leaving 9 bases between. The CDR3 spans 13 residues. This clone was seen only once.

The chain couples TRBV7-9 to TRBJ2-5; D remains unclear. Sample: peripheral blood. This clonotype was obtained from a human donor in a cohort sampled during active COVID-19. CDR3: CASSLSPSETQYF. CDR3 in DNA: TGTGCCAGCAGCTTATCTCCCTCCGAGACCCAGTACTTC.